This paragraph reports one T cell receptor (beta chain). Its antigen remains unidentified. Base qualities are missing; no much larger clone stands one base away. This entry belongs to a study of human versus mouse CDR3 diversity and MHC coevolution (dated by TCRdb to 2015 to 2018). For the study in its entirety: The immunoSEQ assay was reported to detect one in 200,000 T cells and to minimize amplification bias from multiplex PCR. Human naive CD4 T cell repertoires were used as a reference for TCR selection on multiple MHC II alleles and were compared with human-TCR-locus transgenic mice carrying single MHC II. Across mouse and human samples, each sample had between about 0.6 x 10^7 and 1.6 x 10^7 valid reads. Three healthy volunteer blood donors made up the human cohort, with one aged 30 to 40, one aged 40 to 50 and one aged 60 to 69 at collection.

A distance of 10 bases separates the germline ends of V and J, which lose 3 bases and 4 bases respectively. From the cysteine up to the phenylalanine, the CDR3 has a length of 12 residues. The CDR3 DNA has 36 bases and is translated from base 1. CDR1 is given as SQVTM and CDR2 as ANQGSEA, both from the germline V gene. The QIAGEN blood and tissue kit was used to extract genomic DNA from sorted cells, and the DNA was quantified on a NanoDrop 1000. Deep sequencing and quantification of TCR alpha and beta chains were performed on the immunoSEQ platform by multiplex PCR of genomic DNA. The original methods were these. Annotation of the TCR sequences relied on IMGT gene and region definitions. Out-of-frame rearrangements were taken as a proxy for the preselection repertoire and were compared with in-frame clonotypes. To estimate repertoire size, the study used the iCHAO1 estimator that comes with the immunoSEQ platform. A Gini index based on the Lorenz curve was applied to in-frame amino acid clonotypes to measure clonal inequality. The intersect function of the R package tcR was used to count shared clonotypes, and the Jaccard index was used to score similarity. V, J and V-J usage frequencies went into a principal component analysis run with the R prcomp function, with no normalization applied. TCRdb re-hosts the immuneACCESS table, in-frame sequences only. Its copies lack some clones; in the studies checked, an unresolved V gene accounts for under half of them, and the cause for the rest is not known. For V, J and clone size, that table is used; D and trimming come from the DNA. Recorded for this sample are tens of thousands of clones; about 93% of them occurred a single time. The top ten clones comprise about 19% of the sample.

Naive CD4 T cells, defined as CD45RO-negative and CD62L-positive, were isolated from PBMCs by fluorescence-activated cell sorting. Approximately 50 ml of fresh peripheral blood was collected from each donor, and PBMCs were isolated by Ficoll density centrifugation. Cells were sorted on a FACSAria III instrument, and every sample had a purity above 85%. Here is what the overall study found, with its caveats: iCHAO1 estimates gave humans the largest TCR beta repertoire, some 1.6 million clonotypes, attributed likely to selection by multiple MHC II molecules. Repertoire diversity was not considered directly comparable between humans and mice because human T cells were selected on 5 or 6 MHC II alleles. On average, humans had more CDR3 deletions and insertions than mice did, pointing to greater exonuclease and TdT activity. The lowest clonal inequality scores among all compared groups were observed in two of the three human donors.

Sequencing was performed on naive CD4+ T cells from blood. This specimen's cell subset or site label, interpreted: CD45RO-negative CD62L-positive naive CD4 T cells. The chain links TRBV29-1 with TRBJ2-7; TRBD2 is possibly the D segment (6 matching bases). The origin of this receptor is a person aged 55 to 70 in good health. In nucleotides, the sequence is TGCAGCGTTGAGGTGGAGGGGTACGAGCAGTACTTC. Its product reads: CSVEVEGYEQYF.